This passage covers 12 T cell receptor beta chains from one sample sequenced in a study of blood T cell repertoires in COVID-19. Generated by immunoSEQ multiplex PCR, the TCRdb table keeps only in-frame clones and is missing some. The sample holds 200,000 to 250,000 clones, roughly 80% seen once. Sequenced material: peripheral blood. The receptors were sampled from a woman of 80 years or more with active or convalescent COVID-19.

This clone showed up just once. The gene calls are TRBV5-1 and TRBJ1-1; no firm D call. In germline, CDR1 is SGHRS, CDR2 YFSETQ. V was pared by 1 base and J by 5 bases, with 9 bases between. CDR3 length: 13 residues. The CDR3 region is CASSLSRSTEAFF. The CDR3 DNA follows: TGCGCCAGCAGCTTGTCCCGGAGTACTGAAGCTTTCTTT.

This clone was detected many times. The genes are TRBV19 and TRBJ2-7; a weak D match, TRBD1 (5 bases). The V and J ends lost 4 bases and 0 bases respectively, with 16 bases between them. This CDR3 has 16 residues. Germline V gene sequence: CDR1 LNHDA, CDR2 SQIVND (reference sequence). The CDR3 is CASSTPTGTFSYEQYF. CDR3 in DNA: TGTGCCAGTAGTACCCCAACAGGCACCTTCTCCTACGAGCAGTACTTC.

The genes are TRBV5-1 and TRBJ2-1; 11 bases are shared with TRBD2. The CDR3 covers 16 residues. Germline values: CDR1 SGHRS, CDR2 YFSETQ. V lost 0 bases to trimming and J lost 6 bases; unmatched junction nucleotides: 5. CDR3 residues: CASSLEGTSGFNEQFF. The CDR3 DNA is TGCGCCAGCAGCTTGGAGGGGACTAGCGGCTTCAATGAGCAGTTCTTC.

This chain connects TRBV25-1 to TRBJ1-6; tentatively, D is TRBD1 (6 bases). With 3 bases removed from V and 6 bases from J, the gap between germline ends came to 9 bases. The CDR3 is 14 amino acids. CDR1 is MGHDK, CDR2 SYGVNS, per germline. In DNA form, the CDR3 reads TGTGCCAGCAGTGAGTGGACAGTTAATTCACCCCTCCACTTT. It codes for CASSEWTVNSPLHF. Combining the CDR3 with reference TRBV25-1 and TRBJ1-6 gives the whole variable domain EADIYQTPRYLVIGTGKKITLECSQTMGHDKMYWYQQDPGMELHLIHYSYGVNSTEKGDLSSESTVSRIRTEHFPLTLESARPSHTSQYLCASSEWTVNSPLHFGNGTRLTVT.

This chain uses TRBV5-1 with TRBJ1-1, with D uncertain. Trimming pared 1 base from V and 0 bases from J, leaving 13 bases between. Germline V CDR1 and CDR2: SGHRS, YFSETQ. The CDR3 is made up of 16 amino acids. CDR3 protein: CASSLTPTELNTEAFF. CDR3 nucleotide sequence: TGCGCCAGCAGCTTGACCCCGACGGAGTTGAACACTGAAGCTTTCTTT.

This clone was detected only once. The rearrangement links TRBV18 to TRBJ1-5; TRBD1 is a possible D gene (5 bases). This CDR3 spans 15 amino acids. V lost 5 bases to trimming and J lost 0 bases, with 11 bases between them. CDR1 and CDR2 (germline): KGHSH, LQKENI. CDR3 sequence reads: CASSDLGASNQPQHF. In nucleotides, the CDR3 is TGTGCCAGCTCAGATCTTGGGGCTAGCAATCAGCCCCAGCATTTT. Full variable domain (rest looked up from reference TRBV18 and TRBJ1-5): NAGVMQNPRHLVRRRGQEARLRCSPMKGHSHVYWYRQLPEEGLKFMVYLQKENIIDESGMPKERFSAEFPKEGPSILRIQQVVRGDSAAYFCASSDLGASNQPQHFGDGTRLSIL.

The chain recombines TRBV5-1 with TRBJ2-5, with D possibly being TRBD2 (5 bases). The germline V gene encodes CDR1 SGHRS and CDR2 YFSETQ. The V gene lost 2 bases and the J gene lost 2 bases, with 10 bases spanning the gap. The CDR3 is made up of 14 amino acids. The CDR3 region is CASSFGRDQETQYF. The CDR3 nucleotides are TGCGCCAGCAGCTTCGGCCGGGATCAAGAGACCCAGTACTTC.

The chain carries TRBV15 and TRBJ1-2, with D hard to call. Trimming left V 0 bases short and J 2 bases short, with 13 bases between. The CDR3 covers 16 residues. CDR1 LNHNV and CDR2 YYDKDF come from the germline V gene (reference sequence). CDR3 sequence (DNA): TGTGCCACCAGCAGAGATTTACACCGAAAGAACTATGGCTACACCTTC. This translates into CATSRDLHRKNYGYTF.

The V and J genes are TRBV12-3 or TRBV12-4 and TRBJ1-5, with unresolved D. V was trimmed by 0 bases and J by 6 bases, leaving 6 bases between them. The CDR3 runs 13 residues. CDR3 nucleotides: TGTGCCAGCAGTTTAGCGCTCGGTCAGCCCCAGCATTTT. Translating it yields CASSLALGQPQHF.

J is TRBJ1-2 and V is TRBV10-3; TRBD1 might be the D (6 bases). Germline V gene data show CDR1 as ENHRY and CDR2 as SYGVKD. The length of the CDR3 is 15 residues. V lost 0 bases to trimming and J lost 6 bases, with 14 bases between them. This chain's CDR3 is CAISESIQGENGYTF. CDR3 DNA sequence: TGTGCCATCAGTGAGTCGATACAGGGAGAAAATGGCTACACCTTC.

The chain recombines TRBV5-1 with TRBJ1-2, with 8 bases matching TRBD1. This CDR3 is 14 amino acids long. After removal of 3 bases from V and 4 bases from J, the junction contained 5 bases not matched to a gene. Germline-derived CDR1 and CDR2 are SGHRS and YFSETQ. The CDR3 sequence: CASSSMTGVYGYTF. CDR3 in DNA: TGCGCCAGCAGCTCGATGACAGGGGTCTATGGCTACACCTTC.

The V call is TRBV2, the J call TRBJ1-1; 7 nucleotides align to TRBD1. The germline V gene encodes CDR1 SNHLY and CDR2 FYNNEI. Trimming removed 7 bases from V and 5 bases from J; junction bases left unmatched: 10. CDR3 length equals 14 residues. The CDR3 region has the DNA TGTGCCAGCAATACAGAAGCAGGGGGTACTGAAGCTTTCTTT. It translates to CASNTEAGGTEAFF.